This TCR beta chain was recovered during a study of PD-1 blockade in mismatch repair-deficient tumors. Across the whole study: Enrolled about 2012-2016, patients had progressing, pretreated mismatch repair-deficient cancers of approximately 13 types.

Indicated time point: approximately 10-day in vitro stimulation with candidate neoantigen peptide 4. All patients were mismatch repair deficient, assessed by either PCR or immunohistochemistry. Each of over 5 ELISpot-reactive candidate peptides was used for 10-day stimulation. The CDR3 runs 14 residues. CDR1 is MDHEN and CDR2 is SYDVKM in the germline V gene. V lost 2 bases and J 2 bases, leaving 7 bases between the germline ends. Concerning this clone itself: Its antigen is unknown.

Method: immunoSEQ multiplex PCR; TCRdb's copy keeps in-frame clones and lacks some. Of approximately 13,000 clones listed, roughly 84% are singletons. Sample: cells cultured in vitro, taken from a patient treated with pembrolizumab. J is TRBJ1-5 and V is TRBV28, with D tentatively TRBD1 (6 bases). The sequence was collected from an adult with mismatch repair-deficient cancer. The CDR3 nucleotides read TGTGCCAGCAGTTTAGGACAGCGCAATCAGCCCCAGCATTTT. It encodes CASSLGQRNQPQHF.